Presented here are 5 T cell receptor beta chains from one specimen sequenced in a study of blood T cell repertoires in COVID-19. Measured with immunoSEQ multiplex PCR; TCRdb has only the in-frame clones, and not every one. The data show about 210,000 clones, around 85% seen once. The material sequenced was peripheral blood. The receptors were gathered from a man aged 55 to 70 with COVID-19, enrolled during active disease.

V usage is TRBV4-2 and J usage is TRBJ2-5; 9 bases agree with TRBD1. The germline V gene has CDR1 LGHNA and CDR2 YNFKEQ. Unmatched junction bases numbered 3, after V lost 0 bases and J lost 1 base. The CDR3 contains 16 residues. Here the CDR3 reads CASSQEGTGFQETQYF. The CDR3 nucleotides are TGTGCCAGCAGCCAAGAAGGGACAGGGTTCCAAGAGACCCAGTACTTC.

This chain links TRBV10-3 with TRBJ2-5; TRBD2 aligns across 11 bases. With 5 bases clipped from V and 5 bases from J, the junction kept 7 bases outside the gene matches. The CDR3 extends over 15 amino acids. Germline-derived CDR1 and CDR2 are ENHRY and SYGVKD. The CDR3 nucleotides read TGTGCCATCAGTTCTAGCGGGGGGAGAATGGAGACCCAGTACTTC. This codes for CAISSSGGRMETQYF.

The CDR3 protein is CASSFVQNTGELFF. The CDR3 DNA follows: TGTGCCAGCAGTTTTGTTCAGAACACCGGGGAGCTGTTTTTT. V usage is TRBV28 and J usage is TRBJ2-2; no clear D. The CDR3 is 14 residues long. CDR1 is MDHEN, CDR2 SYDVKM, per germline. Deletions cut 3 bases from V and 1 base from J, with 6 bases between.

The V call is TRBV12-3 or TRBV12-4, the J call TRBJ2-1; D is unclear. This CDR3 has 12 amino acids. V lost 5 bases, J lost 2 bases, and 4 bases lay in between. DNA of the CDR3: TGTGCCAGCAGTGGGCCCTACAATGAGCAGTTCTTC. Translation: CASSGPYNEQFF.

This clone has a single count. This CDR3 is CASSPGAGGGNEQFF. DNA of the CDR3: TGTGCCAGCTCACCAGGGGCGGGAGGAGGGAATGAGCAGTTCTTC. The chain couples TRBV18 to TRBJ2-1; the match to TRBD2 covers 8 bases. The CDR3 extends over 15 amino acids. V dropped 2 bases and J dropped 7; count of bases not matched to a gene: 7. Looked up from germline, CDR1 is KGHSH and CDR2 is LQKENI.